The text below deals with one T cell receptor (beta chain). This receptor's antigen is unknown. No quality values exist for individual bases; no much larger clone is one base distant. There are 15 amino acids in the CDR3, from cysteine to phenylalanine inclusive. The sequence is cut down to CDR3 DNA, 45 bases in frame from base 1. CDR1 and CDR2 are drawn from the germline V gene: SGDLS, YYNGEE. V is trimmed back by 4 bases and J by 4 bases, and the junction contains 8 bases that no gene match accounts for. The donors were healthy, HIV-negative adults with no recently reported acute infections or vaccinations. All donors were Caucasian adults living in Nashville, Tennessee, USA. CD8 memory samples combined magnetically selected CD45RO+ cells with CCR7-negative CD45RA+ effector memory (TemRA) cells. After blood collection by leukapheresis, PBMCs were isolated using Ficoll-Histopaque density gradient centrifugation and then cryopreserved in the vapor phase of liquid nitrogen. Purity and quantity of every magnetically sorted T cell population were checked by analytical flow cytometry. From each sorted fraction, genomic DNA was isolated and quantified by UV absorbance on a Nanodrop 2000c.

Using the deep immunoSEQ assay, TCR CDR3 regions were amplified from genomic DNA by multiplex PCR. For each cell subset, the extracted genomic DNA was distributed evenly across all wells of several immunoSEQ 96-well plates, and each plate served as one replicate. For sorted subsets, approximately 190 ng of genomic DNA, equivalent to roughly 30,000 T cell genomes, went into each replicate PCR. Purified libraries were measured with a Qubit 3.0 fluorometer, size-checked on a Bioanalyzer 2100, and measured again with the KAPA Library Quantification kit. A separate single-read 150-cycle Illumina NextSeq 550 flow cell was used to sequence each immunoSEQ 96-well plate. Concerning the study's data processing: The immunoSEQ output contained only junctional sequences without quality scores, so filtering could not match that applied to full-length reads. To assign V/J genes and CDR3, sequences were annotated against IMGT germline references using PyIR, a Python wrapper for IgBLAST v1.9. Reads were filtered out if the reads had weak V/J assignments (E-value above 1e-6), no CDR3, stop codons, out-of-frame junctions, or ambiguous translated residues. A V3J clonotype was defined by an identical inferred V gene, J gene, and CDR3 amino acid sequence. To compute the percentage overlap between repertoires, the number of shared unique clonotypes was divided by the size of the smaller repertoire. Repertoire richness was assessed with RTK rarefaction, the Chao1 estimator, and Recon v2.1 estimates of unobserved clonotypes. Generation probabilities were computed with OLGA for all TCRbeta clonotypes obtained by the gDNA method from a few donors. Held by TCRdb, this immuneACCESS table contains in-frame sequences only and omits some clones. Under half of the omission traces to an unresolved V gene where checked; the cause of the rest is unknown. The V and J calls and clone size are taken from that table; D and trimming were inferred from the DNA. This sample gives roughly 410,000 clones in total; 90% to 98% of them show up just once. Together, the top ten hold around 0.3% of the sample.

The data were obtained in a study of shared clonotypes between healthy human individuals (dated by TCRdb to about 2020). Broadly, across the study: Three men and two women, aged 18 to 49 years, made up the cohort. To increase sequencing depth and limit assay-specific biases, TCR repertoire library preparation and sequencing were carried out by different laboratories using diverse techniques. For each donor, CD4 naive and CD4 memory were each given three plates, CD8 naive was given two plates, and CD8 memory was given one plate. Leukapheresis yielded between about 0.94 and 9 billion PBMCs per donor. The study deeply sequenced blood TCR repertoires of 5 or 6 healthy adults to estimate repertoire size and the extent of clonotype sharing between individuals. Broader findings and caveats from the paper: Pairwise subsampling indicated that sequencing depth was expected to affect the degree of clonotype sharing among donors. Because the study included only a small number of donors, the genetic and exposure-history diversity represented was limited. Even with the large sequencing depth, rarefaction of the sorted-subset datasets indicated that sequencing was incomplete. Naive subsets generally had larger estimated clonotype richness than memory subsets did. Compared with non-shared clonotypes, the clonotypes found in all four sorted-subset donors had higher generation probabilities. Across a handful of donors, approximately 5% of naive CD4, over 3% of naive CD8, about 2.3% of memory CD4, and about 0.4% of memory CD8 clonotypes were shared. Sampling was limited to blood, and TCR repertoires in tissue likely differ from TCR repertoires in blood.

This receptor chain uses TRBV9 and TRBJ2-1, and 7 junction bases match TRBD2. The TCR sequence derives from a man aged 25 to 40 in good health. Sequencing was done on a sample of memory CD8+ T cells sorted from blood. The cell subset or site label for this specimen denotes: CD45RO+ cells pooled with CCR7-negative TemRA cells. Here the CDR3 is given as CASSLFVAGYNEQFF. The DNA sequence is given as TGTGCCAGCAGCCTATTCGTAGCGGGTTACAATGAGCAGTTCTTC.